The clone carrying this T cell receptor (beta chain) was seen many times. Its target is unknown. These data come from a study of response to subunit inactivated influenza vaccine. This CDR3 has 14 amino acids. Germline assignment: CDR1 ENHRY and CDR2 SYGVKD. Losses at the gene ends were 8 bases for V and 3 bases for J; bases not matched to a gene: 7. MiXCR, run by TCRdb on the RT-PCR reads, gives a single entry per CDR3 protein. The data show about 240,000 distinct CDR3 sequences, 10% to 15% seen once. Points from the study as a whole: Few new T cells, the authors suggested, are recruited by each seasonal influenza vaccination.

The sequenced sample was non-naive T cells sorted from PBMCs, obtained approximately 15 days before vaccination. The source of this sequence is a man between 50 and 59 years old who received an inactivated influenza vaccine. This chain links TRBV10-3 with TRBJ2-3; 8 bases map to TRBD2. The CDR3 protein is CAIWAGGGTDTQYF. DNA for the CDR3: TGTGCCATCTGGGCGGGAGGTGGGACAGATACGCAGTATTTT.